This T cell receptor beta chain emerged from a study of cytomegalovirus exposure and HLA in healthy donors (dated by TCRdb to the late 2010s). As for the study more broadly: In an earlier analysis of fewer than 750 of the donors, 250 to 300 Gb of sequence data and 90 million to 120 million unique TCR beta sequences from 180 million or so T cells were reported. HLA typing covered class I and class II loci at four-digit resolution. Among 350 to 400 genotyped donors of the cohort, an average of about 240,000 unique TCR beta nucleotide sequences were sequenced per donor, 15% to 20% of them non-productive. To study patterns of TCR occurrence, a later analysis re-analyzed previously published TCR beta repertoires from 500 to 850 donors and added high-resolution HLA genotyping. All discovery cohort repertoires had been generated on a single sequencing platform. To predict cytomegalovirus infection status, the study combined high-throughput TCR immunosequencing, statistical association of individual TCRs with disease status, and machine learning. Donor age, sex, ethnicity and CMV serostatus were compiled together with the repertoire data. A later genetic analysis took genome-wide SNP genotypes for about 55% of the 666 donors and used that subset as a discovery cohort. Besides the first cohort of roughly 640 subjects, a separate validation cohort made up of over 100 different subjects was used. An earlier analysis of 587 of the donors used high-throughput TCR beta sequencing to judge whether each TCR beta V gene segment behaved as functional or pseudogenic. Typing coverage varied by locus: about 629-640 donors for A, B, C, DRB1 and DQB1; approximately 500 for DQA1; nearly 610 for DPA1; approximately 470 for DPB1. The study aimed to test whether signatures of past pathogen exposure could be identified by cataloging public T cell receptors. An early release covering roughly 600 HLA-typed donors comprised roughly 300 gigabases of sequencing data and roughly 85 million unique TCR sequences. The T cell repertoires of roughly 660 subjects were profiled by immunosequencing and related to cytomegalovirus serostatus. Roughly 5 DR-DQ haplotypes were treated as single units for association and clustering because of strong linkage in the cohort. Of the 350 to 450 genotyped donors, 81% fell in the genetic ancestry cluster associated with self-reported Caucasian donors. Rather than using new phenotypic data, the later analysis identified candidate immune exposures from TCR beta sequences and from how often those sequences occurred across donors. Broad study findings and their caveats: Linkage disequilibrium might explain the correlated functional status among segregating V segments, but an unknown experimental factor could not be ruled out. A further reported finding was that TCR beta sequences accurately predicted the HLA-A and HLA-B alleles for most subjects in the first cohort. In an earlier analysis of around 600 of the donors, most TCR beta V segments appeared in productive rearrangements about 90% or about 30% of the time, broadly matching IMGT annotations. According to a later genetic analysis, donors in an Asian-associated ancestry cluster had fewer N-insertions in productive TCRs than the approximately 670-donor mean. Compared with equally common non-associated chains, HLA-associated TCR beta chains in a later analysis were more clonally expanded and had lower generation probabilities. A group of highly shared sequence variants was considered likely to be a technical artifact of the sequencing pipeline. According to a later analysis, most CMV-associated TCR beta chains appeared to be HLA-restricted, and the HLA associations seemed to be driven largely by CMV exposure. In a later analysis, more than 15,000 TCR beta sequences were associated with specific HLA alleles at a false discovery rate of 0.05. In a later analysis, the rate of TCR association differed among HLA loci, with DRB1 alleles having the most associated TCRs and HLA-C alleles having the fewest. In vitro tests confirmed that a few of the cytomegalovirus-associated TCR beta chains recognize cytomegalovirus antigens. The earlier analysis of about 600 of the donors excluded roughly 17 rarely observed V segments, including chromosome 9 orphons, because counts were too low. The study listed 150 to 200 TCR beta chains as associated with cytomegalovirus. In this cohort, only TCR beta chains were sequenced, and detectable features were limited by the absence of alpha or paired-chain data. Sequencing depth was assumed to be roughly uniform across donors in the presence/absence analyses, though that assumption may not hold. Because some donors lacked HLA typing at each locus, the association tests relied only on the typed subset. A later analysis reported that several top co-occurrence clusters appeared linked to parvovirus B19, influenza, CMV and Epstein-Barr virus. Assigning TCR associations to individual alleles was difficult when HLA alleles, especially DR and DQ, strongly co-occurred. In both the original and validation cohorts, the classifier was reported to diagnose cytomegalovirus status with high specificity and sensitivity. According to the authors, the approach could potentially be generalized to other disease states and immunological phenotypes. For the cohort, immune exposure information was limited to CMV serostatus. In a later genetic analysis, a missense DCLRE1C variant was associated with V-gene and J-gene trimming of TCR beta chains, and the association was replicated in an independent cohort. Most TCR sequences were observed very rarely across donors, whereas some public TCRs were present in many individuals.

The cohort consisted of hundreds of healthy bone marrow donors. Cohort members were all nominally healthy when sampled, although unrecorded immune exposures were likely present. The donor was CMV seronegative and was included in the group of under 450 seronegative cohort members. A peripheral blood sample was collected from each donor, and TCR beta sequencing was performed on peripheral blood mononuclear cells. Genomic DNA extraction from the blood cell samples was performed with the Qiagen DNeasy Blood Extraction Kit. In regard to this clone: It lacks a known antigen. Per-base quality was not reported, and no clone a single base away is much larger than it.

Receptors were amplified or captured by the immunoSEQ multiplex PCR assay. For the multiplex PCR, a mixture combining 60 forward primers for TCR Vbeta segments and 13 reverse primers for TCR Jbeta segments was used. The CDR3 region of rearranged TCR beta genes was amplified from genomic DNA by a multiplex PCR assay. The amplified TCR beta libraries were sequenced on the Illumina HiSeq System as 87-base-pair reads. As for how the authors treated the data: In a later analysis, approximately 74 million unique TCR beta chains were counted across the 650 to 750 repertoires, and some 10 million of these chains were shared by at least two donors. A nearest-neighbor algorithm error-corrected the raw reads and collapsed the reads into unique sequences, merging closely related sequences to remove PCR and sequencing errors. V, D and J gene segments were assigned by aligning CDR3 sequences to IMGT reference sequences. For a sequence to be retained, a match of at least six nucleotides to both a V gene segment and a J gene segment was required. Rearrangements were called productive when the CDR3 lacked stop codons and stayed in frame with V and J; all others were non-productive. CDR3 was defined by IMGT convention, running from the second conserved V-encoded cysteine to the conserved J-encoded phenylalanine. In an earlier analysis of more than 550 of the donors, sequences lacking an unambiguous match to a single V gene segment were excluded. In an earlier analysis of several hundred of the donors, V segments were called functional above 56.7% productive rearrangements and were called segregating when the between-donor standard deviation exceeded 5%. A statistical classification framework was built for diagnosing cytomegalovirus status from the catalog of TCR beta chain sequences. A later analysis assigned V and J genes by comparing TCR nucleotide sequences with IMGT/GENE-DB human TR gene sequences. The TCRdist pipeline was used in a later analysis to assign CDR3 sequences and most-parsimonious VDJ recombination scenarios. In a later analysis, every TCR beta chain was defined by the combination of its CDR3 amino acid sequence and its V-gene family, and reads without a unique V-gene family were dropped. In a later analysis, around 600 highly shared, low-generation-probability nucleotide sequences were removed to address suspected cross-contamination and a sequencing artifact. In a later analysis, a clonal expansion index was calculated for each public chain from normalized within-repertoire ranks of inferred template counts. A later analysis computed generation probabilities with a VDJ recombination model fitted to out-of-frame rearrangements, and checked the results against IGoR. In a later analysis, hypergeometric tests were used to score TCR-TCR, TCR-HLA and TCR-CMV co-occurrence, with a repertoire-size bias correction applied to TCR pairs. A later analysis estimated false discovery rates by permuting HLA or CMV assignments 20 times. In a later analysis, co-occurring TCRs were grouped with DBSCAN, and TCRdist sequence similarity was added when clustering was performed within HLA-allele-positive subsets. Co-occurrence clustering excluded repertoires with fewer than 30,000 or more than 120,000 public chains, plus five with anomalous nucleotide sharing. TCRdb took over this immuneACCESS table, retaining in-frame rearrangements with V and J assigned. Such tables are incomplete; in checked studies, under half of the missing clones stem from an unresolved V gene, and the remainder is unexplained. V and J calls plus clone size are reproduced from that table; the DNA served to infer D and trimming. The sample table shows 150,000 to 200,000 clones, and roughly 77% are seen once. The ten biggest clones cover around 1.9% of the sample.

The specimen sequenced was PBMCs. This sequence originates from a woman aged 18-29 years in good health and CMV-seronegative.

CDR3 region: CASSYMQGLGGNTIYF. The DNA sequence is TGTGCCAGCAGTTACATGCAGGGGCTAGGTGGAAACACCATATATTTT. The V and J segments used are TRBV6-6 and TRBJ1-3, with TRBD1 as a weak D call on 6 bases. The CDR1 and CDR2 encoded by the germline V gene (reference sequence) are MNHNY and SVGAGI. From cysteine to phenylalanine, the CDR3 is 16 amino acids long. The CDR3 DNA has 48 bases and is translated from base 1. V and J are truncated by 2 bases and 3 bases respectively, leaving an intervening sequence of 14 bases.